What follows is one T cell receptor (beta chain) and its context. The sample comes from a study of siplizumab effects on memory and regulatory T cells. Produced via immunoSEQ multiplex PCR; TCRdb's table is partial and in-frame only. The table lists roughly 100,000 clones, 85% to 95% of them singletons. The receptor comes from a human donor in good health. Sample: non-Treg CD4+ T cells sorted from blood.

Here the CDR3 reads CASSVGGNLVDEQFF. Here the CDR3 DNA reads TGTGCCAGCAGCGTAGGCGGTAATCTGGTCGATGAGCAGTTCTTC. The chain recombines TRBV9 with TRBJ2-1; D unresolved. The CDR3 is made up of 15 amino acids. CDR1 SGDLS and CDR2 YYNGEE come from the germline V gene. The V gene lost 0 bases and the J gene lost 8 bases, with 15 bases spanning the gap. The full variable domain, with the rest looked up from reference TRBV9 and TRBJ2-1, is DSGVTQTPKHLITATGQRVTLRCSPRSGDLSVYWYQQSLDQGLQFLIQYYNGEERAKGNILERFSAQQFPDLHSELNLSSLELGDSALYFCASSVGGNLVDEQFFGPGTRLTVL.